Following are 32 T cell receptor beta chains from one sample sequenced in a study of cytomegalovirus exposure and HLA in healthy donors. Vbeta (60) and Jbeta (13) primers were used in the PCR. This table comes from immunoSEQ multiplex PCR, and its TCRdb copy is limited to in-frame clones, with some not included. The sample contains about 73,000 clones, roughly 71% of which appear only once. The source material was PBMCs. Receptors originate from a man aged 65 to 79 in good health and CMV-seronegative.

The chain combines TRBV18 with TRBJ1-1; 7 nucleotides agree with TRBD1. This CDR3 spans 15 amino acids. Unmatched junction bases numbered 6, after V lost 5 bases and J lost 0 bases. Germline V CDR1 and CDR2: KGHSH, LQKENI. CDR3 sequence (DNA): TGTGCCAGCTCAACCAGACAGGGCATGAACACTGAAGCTTTCTTT. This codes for CASSTRQGMNTEAFF.

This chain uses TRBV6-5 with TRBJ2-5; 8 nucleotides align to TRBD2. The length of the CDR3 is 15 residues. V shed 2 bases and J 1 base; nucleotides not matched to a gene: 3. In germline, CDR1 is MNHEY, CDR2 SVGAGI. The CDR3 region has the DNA TGTGCCAGCAGTTACGGAGCGGGGGCCCAAGAGACCCAGTACTTC. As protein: CASSYGAGAQETQYF.

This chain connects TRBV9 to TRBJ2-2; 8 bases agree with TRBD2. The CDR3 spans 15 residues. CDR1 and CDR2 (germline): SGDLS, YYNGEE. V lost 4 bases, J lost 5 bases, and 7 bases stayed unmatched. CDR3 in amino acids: CASSPGTRRTGELFF. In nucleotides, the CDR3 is TGTGCCAGCAGCCCAGGGACTAGAAGGACCGGGGAGCTGTTTTTT.

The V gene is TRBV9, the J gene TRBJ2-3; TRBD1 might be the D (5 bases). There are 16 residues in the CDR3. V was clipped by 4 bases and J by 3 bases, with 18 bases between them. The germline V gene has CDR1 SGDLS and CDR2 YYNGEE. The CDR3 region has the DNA TGTGCCAGCAGCTCCACCACGCCCAGGGTGACAGATACGCAGTATTTT. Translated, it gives CASSSTTPRVTDTQYF.

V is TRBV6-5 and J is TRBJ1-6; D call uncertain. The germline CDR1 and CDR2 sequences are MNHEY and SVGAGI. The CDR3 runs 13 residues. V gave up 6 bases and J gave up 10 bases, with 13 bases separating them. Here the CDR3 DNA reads TGTGCCAGCAGGGTGTCGGCGGAATCACCCCTCCACTTT. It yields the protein CASRVSAESPLHF.

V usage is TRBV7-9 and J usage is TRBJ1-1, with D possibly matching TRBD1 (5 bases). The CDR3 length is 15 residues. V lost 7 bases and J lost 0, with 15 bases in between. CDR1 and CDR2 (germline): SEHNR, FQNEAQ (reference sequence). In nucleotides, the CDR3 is TGTGCCAGCACTTCGGGGGGAGGGATGAACACTGAAGCTTTCTTT. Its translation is CASTSGGGMNTEAFF.

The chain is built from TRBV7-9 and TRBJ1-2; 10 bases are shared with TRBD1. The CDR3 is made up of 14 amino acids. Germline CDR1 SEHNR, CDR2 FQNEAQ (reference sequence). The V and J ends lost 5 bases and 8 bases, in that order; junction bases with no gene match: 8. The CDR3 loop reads CASSLDRGHTGYTF. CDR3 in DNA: TGTGCCAGCAGCCTAGACAGGGGGCATACGGGCTACACCTTC.

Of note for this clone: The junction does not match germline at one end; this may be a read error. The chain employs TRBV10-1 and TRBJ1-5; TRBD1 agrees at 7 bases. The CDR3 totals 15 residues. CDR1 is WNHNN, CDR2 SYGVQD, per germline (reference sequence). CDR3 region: CASSVLRGSIQPQHF. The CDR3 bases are TGCGCCAGCAGTGTGCTCAGGGGGAGCATTCAGCCCCAGCATTTT.

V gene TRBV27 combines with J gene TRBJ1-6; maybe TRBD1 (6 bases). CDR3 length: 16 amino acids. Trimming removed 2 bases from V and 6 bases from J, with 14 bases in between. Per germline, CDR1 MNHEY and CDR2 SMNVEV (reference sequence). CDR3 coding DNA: TGTGCCAGCAGTTTAACATGGGACATCTCTAATTCACCCCTCCACTTT. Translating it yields CASSLTWDISNSPLHF.

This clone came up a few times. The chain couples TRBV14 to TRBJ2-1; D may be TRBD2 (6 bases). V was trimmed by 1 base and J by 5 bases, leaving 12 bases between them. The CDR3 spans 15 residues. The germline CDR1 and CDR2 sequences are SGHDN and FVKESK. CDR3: CASSQGDWINNEQFF. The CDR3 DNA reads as TGTGCCAGCAGCCAAGGGGACTGGATCAACAATGAGCAGTTCTTC.

As DNA, the CDR3 is TGCGCCAGCAGCTTGACCCCGGGAGCTAACTATGGCTACACCTTC. Protein sequence: CASSLTPGANYGYTF. The rearrangement uses TRBV5-1 and TRBJ1-2, with unresolved D. CDR3 length equals 15 residues. The germline V and J ends were trimmed by 1 base and 0 bases, with 10 bases remaining between them. Germline CDR1 SGHRS, CDR2 YFSETQ.

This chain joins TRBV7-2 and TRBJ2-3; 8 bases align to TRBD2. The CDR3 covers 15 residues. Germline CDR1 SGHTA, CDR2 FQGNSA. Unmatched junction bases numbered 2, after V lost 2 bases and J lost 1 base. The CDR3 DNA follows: TGTGCCAGCAGCTTAATGCGGGGGGGCACAGATACGCAGTATTTT. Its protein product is CASSLMRGGTDTQYF.

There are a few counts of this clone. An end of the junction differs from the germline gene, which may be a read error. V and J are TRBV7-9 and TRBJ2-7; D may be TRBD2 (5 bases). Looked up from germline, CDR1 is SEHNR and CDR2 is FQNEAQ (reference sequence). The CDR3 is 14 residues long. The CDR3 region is CSSSFTGKVYEQYF. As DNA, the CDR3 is TGTTCCAGCAGCTTTACGGGAAAGGTCTACGAGCAGTACTTC.

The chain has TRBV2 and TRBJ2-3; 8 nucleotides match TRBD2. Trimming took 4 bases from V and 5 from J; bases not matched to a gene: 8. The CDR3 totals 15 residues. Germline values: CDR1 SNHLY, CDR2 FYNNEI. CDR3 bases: TGTGCCAGCAGTGCACCGGGACTAGGGGGAGATACGCAGTATTTT. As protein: CASSAPGLGGDTQYF.

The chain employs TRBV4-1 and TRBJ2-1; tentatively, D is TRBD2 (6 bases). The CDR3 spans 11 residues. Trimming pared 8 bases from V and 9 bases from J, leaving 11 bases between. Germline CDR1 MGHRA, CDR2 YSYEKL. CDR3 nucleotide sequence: TGCGCCAGCGTCGAGGGAGGTGAGCAGTTCTTC. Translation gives CASVEGGEQFF.

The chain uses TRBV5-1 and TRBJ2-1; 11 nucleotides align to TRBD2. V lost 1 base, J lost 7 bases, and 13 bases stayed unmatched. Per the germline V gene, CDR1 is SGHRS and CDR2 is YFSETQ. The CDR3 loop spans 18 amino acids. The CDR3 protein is CASSLPIKTSGIRNEQFF. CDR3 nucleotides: TGCGCCAGCAGCTTGCCCATAAAGACTAGCGGGATTAGGAATGAGCAGTTCTTC.

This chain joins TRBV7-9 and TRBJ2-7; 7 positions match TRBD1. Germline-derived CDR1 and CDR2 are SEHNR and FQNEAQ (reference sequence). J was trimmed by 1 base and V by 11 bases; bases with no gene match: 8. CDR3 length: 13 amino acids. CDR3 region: CAGKRQGSYEQYF. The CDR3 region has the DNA TGTGCCGGGAAAAGACAGGGATCCTACGAGCAGTACTTC.

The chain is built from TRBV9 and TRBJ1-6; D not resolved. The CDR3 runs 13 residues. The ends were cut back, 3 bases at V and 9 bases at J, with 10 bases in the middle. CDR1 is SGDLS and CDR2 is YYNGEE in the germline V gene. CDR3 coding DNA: TGTGCCAGCAGCGGCCCTGCGGGTTCACCCCTCCACTTT. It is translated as CASSGPAGSPLHF.

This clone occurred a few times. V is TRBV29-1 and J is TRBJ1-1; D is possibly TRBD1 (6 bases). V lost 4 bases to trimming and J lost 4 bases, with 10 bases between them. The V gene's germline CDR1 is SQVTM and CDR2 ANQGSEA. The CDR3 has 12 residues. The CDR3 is CSVAEGGTEAFF. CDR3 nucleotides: TGCAGCGTTGCGGAAGGGGGCACTGAAGCTTTCTTT.

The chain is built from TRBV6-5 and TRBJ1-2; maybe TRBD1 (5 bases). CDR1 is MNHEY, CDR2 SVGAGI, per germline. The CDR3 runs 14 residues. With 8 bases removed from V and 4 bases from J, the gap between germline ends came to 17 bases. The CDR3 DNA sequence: TGTGCCAGCCACTCCGCCCAGGGAATCTATGGCTACACCTTC. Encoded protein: CASHSAQGIYGYTF.

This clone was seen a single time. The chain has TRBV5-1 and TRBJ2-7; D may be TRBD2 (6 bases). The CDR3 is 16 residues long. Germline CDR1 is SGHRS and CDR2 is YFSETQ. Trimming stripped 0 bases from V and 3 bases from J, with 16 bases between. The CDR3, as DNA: TGCGCCAGCAGCTTGGTGCGGGGAATCGGCTTCTACGAGCAGTACTTC. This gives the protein CASSLVRGIGFYEQYF. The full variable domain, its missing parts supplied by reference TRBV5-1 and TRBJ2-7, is KAGVTQTPRYLIKTRGQQVTLSCSPISGHRSVSWYQQTPGQGLQFLFEYFSETQRNKGNFPGRFSGRQFSNSRSEMNVSTLELGDSALYLCASSLVRGIGFYEQYFGPGTRLTVT.

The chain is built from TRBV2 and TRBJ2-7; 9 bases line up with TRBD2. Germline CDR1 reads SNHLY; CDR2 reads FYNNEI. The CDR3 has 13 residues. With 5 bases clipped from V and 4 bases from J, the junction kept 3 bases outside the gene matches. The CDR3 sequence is CASSTSGPYEQYF. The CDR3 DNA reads TGTGCCAGCAGTACTAGCGGGCCTTACGAGCAGTACTTC.

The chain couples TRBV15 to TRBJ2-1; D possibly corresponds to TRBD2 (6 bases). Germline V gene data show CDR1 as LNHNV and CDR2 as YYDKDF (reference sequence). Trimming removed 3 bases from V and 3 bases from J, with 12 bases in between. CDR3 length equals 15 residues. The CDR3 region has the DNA TGTGCCACCAGCAGTAGGCGGGGACTCTACAATGAGCAGTTCTTC. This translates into CATSSRRGLYNEQFF.

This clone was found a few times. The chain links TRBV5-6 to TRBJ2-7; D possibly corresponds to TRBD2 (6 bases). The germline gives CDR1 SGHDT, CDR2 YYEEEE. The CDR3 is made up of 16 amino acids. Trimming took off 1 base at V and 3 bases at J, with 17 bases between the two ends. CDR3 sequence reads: CASSLFSAGHLYEQYF. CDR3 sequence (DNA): TGTGCCAGCAGCTTGTTTTCTGCGGGGCACCTCTACGAGCAGTACTTC.

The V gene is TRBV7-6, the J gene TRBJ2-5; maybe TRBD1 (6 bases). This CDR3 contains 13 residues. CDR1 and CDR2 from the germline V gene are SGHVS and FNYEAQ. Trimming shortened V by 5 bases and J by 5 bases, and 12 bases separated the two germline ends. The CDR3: CASSLGTKETQYF. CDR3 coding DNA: TGTGCCAGCAGCCTCGGGACAAAGGAGACCCAGTACTTC.

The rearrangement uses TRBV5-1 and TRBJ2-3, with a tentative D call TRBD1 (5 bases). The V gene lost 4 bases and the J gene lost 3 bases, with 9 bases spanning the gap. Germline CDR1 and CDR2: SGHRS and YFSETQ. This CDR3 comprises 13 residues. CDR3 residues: CASSRPGTDTQYF. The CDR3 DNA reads TGCGCCAGCAGCCGCCCAGGGACAGATACGCAGTATTTT.

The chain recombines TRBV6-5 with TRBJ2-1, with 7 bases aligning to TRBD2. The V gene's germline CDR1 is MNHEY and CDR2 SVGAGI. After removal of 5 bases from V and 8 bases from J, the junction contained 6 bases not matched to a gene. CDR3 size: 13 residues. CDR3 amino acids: CASSQGGRDEQFF. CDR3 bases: TGTGCCAGCAGTCAGGGTGGGAGGGATGAGCAGTTCTTC.

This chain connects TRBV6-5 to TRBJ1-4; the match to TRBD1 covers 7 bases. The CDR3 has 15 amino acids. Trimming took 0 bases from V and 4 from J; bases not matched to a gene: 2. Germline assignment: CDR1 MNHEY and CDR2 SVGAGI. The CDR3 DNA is TGTGCCAGCAGTTACTCGACAGGGTTTAATGAAAAACTGTTTTTT. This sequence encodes CASSYSTGFNEKLFF.

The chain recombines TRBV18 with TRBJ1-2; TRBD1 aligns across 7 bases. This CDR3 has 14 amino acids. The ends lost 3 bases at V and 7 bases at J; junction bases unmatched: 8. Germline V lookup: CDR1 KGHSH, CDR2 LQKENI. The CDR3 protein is CASSPQTGFGGYTF. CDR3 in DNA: TGTGCCAGCTCACCTCAGACAGGGTTTGGTGGCTACACCTTC.

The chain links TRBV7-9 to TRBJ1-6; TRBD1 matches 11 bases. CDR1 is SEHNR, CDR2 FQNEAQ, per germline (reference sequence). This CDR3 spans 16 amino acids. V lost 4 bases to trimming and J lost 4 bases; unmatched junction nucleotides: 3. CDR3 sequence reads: CASSWTGGAYNSPLHF. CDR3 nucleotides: TGTGCCAGCAGCTGGACAGGGGGCGCTTATAATTCACCCCTCCACTTT.

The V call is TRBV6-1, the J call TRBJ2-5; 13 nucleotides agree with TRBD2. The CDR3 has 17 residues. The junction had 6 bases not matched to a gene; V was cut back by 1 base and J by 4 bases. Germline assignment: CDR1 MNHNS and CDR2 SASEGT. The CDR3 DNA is TGTGCCAGCAGTGAAGGGGGCGGACTAGCGGGAGCAGAGACCCAGTACTTC. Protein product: CASSEGGGLAGAETQYF.

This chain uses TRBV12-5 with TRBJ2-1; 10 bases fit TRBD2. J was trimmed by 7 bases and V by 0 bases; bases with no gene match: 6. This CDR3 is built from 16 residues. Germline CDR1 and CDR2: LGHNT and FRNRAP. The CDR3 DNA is TGTGCTAGTGGTTTGGTAGCGGGAGGGCTCGGAAATGAGCAGTTCTTC. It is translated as CASGLVAGGLGNEQFF. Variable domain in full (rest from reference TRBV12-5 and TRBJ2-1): DARVTQTPRHKVTEMGQEVTMRCQPILGHNTVFWYRQTMMQGLELLAYFRNRAPLDDSGMPKDRFSAEMPDATLATLKIQPSEPRDSAVYFCASGLVAGGLGNEQFFGPGTRLTVL.